This T cell receptor (beta chain) stems from a study of T cells after yellow fever vaccination. Whole-study context: Libraries from low-cell-number fractions were prepared with the SMART-Seq v4 Ultra Low Input RNA kit. Study-wide results and limits: Subsequent to the booster, the majority of primary-vaccination clones reappeared (roughly 97% CD4, 70% to 90% CD8).

Template switching by 5'RACE produced TCR cDNA, adding a universal primer site and UMIs. TCRdb ran MiXCR on the 5' RACE reads and lists one entry per CDR3 protein. The top ten clones hold approximately 25% of a sample with 250,000 to 400,000 distinct CDR3 sequences, approximately 4% of them seen once. About this clonotype itself: What it binds is unknown.

The CDR3 loop spans 12 amino acids. V was clipped by 5 bases and J by 5 bases, with 12 bases between them. Germline CDR1 DFQATT, CDR2 SNEGSKA (reference sequence). This receptor was taken from a man between 18 and 35 years old who received the YFV17D yellow fever vaccine. The starting material was PBMCs, obtained 5 days after the yellow fever booster vaccination. This sequence joins TRBV20-1 and TRBJ2-5; unclear D gene. In DNA form, the CDR3 reads TGCAGTGCTGGCCCAACTTGGGAGACCCAGTACTTC. It codes for CSAGPTWETQYF.